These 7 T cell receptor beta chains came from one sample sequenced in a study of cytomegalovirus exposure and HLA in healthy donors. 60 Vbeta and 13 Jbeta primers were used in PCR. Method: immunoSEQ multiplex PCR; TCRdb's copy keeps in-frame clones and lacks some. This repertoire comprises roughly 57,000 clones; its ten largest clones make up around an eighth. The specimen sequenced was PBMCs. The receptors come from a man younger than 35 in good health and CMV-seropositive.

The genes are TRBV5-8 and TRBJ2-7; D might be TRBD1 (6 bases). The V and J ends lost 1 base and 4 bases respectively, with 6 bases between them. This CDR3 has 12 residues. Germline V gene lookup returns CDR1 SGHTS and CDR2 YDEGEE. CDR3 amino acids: CASSLTGYEQYF. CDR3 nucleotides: TGTGCCAGCAGCTTGACAGGGTACGAGCAGTACTTC.

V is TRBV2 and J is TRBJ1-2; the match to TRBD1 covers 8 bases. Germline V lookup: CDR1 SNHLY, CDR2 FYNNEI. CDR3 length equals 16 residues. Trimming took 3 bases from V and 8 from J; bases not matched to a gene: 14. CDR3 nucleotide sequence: TGTGCCAGCAGTGATAACCAGTGGCAGGGGGCCGGGGGCTACACCTTC. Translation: CASSDNQWQGAGGYTF.

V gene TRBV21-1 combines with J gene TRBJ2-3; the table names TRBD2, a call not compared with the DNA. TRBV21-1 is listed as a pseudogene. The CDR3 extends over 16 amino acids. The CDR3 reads CASSKARLADKHTQYF. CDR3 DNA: TGTGCCAGCAGCAAAGCTAGGCTAGCGGATAAACATACGCAGTATTTT.

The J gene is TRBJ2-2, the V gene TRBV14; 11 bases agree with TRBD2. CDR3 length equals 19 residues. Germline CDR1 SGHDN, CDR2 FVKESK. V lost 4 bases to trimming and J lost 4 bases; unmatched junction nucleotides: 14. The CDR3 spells CASSPNVAGLAAITGELFF. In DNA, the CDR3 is TGTGCCAGCAGCCCGAACGTGGCGGGACTAGCGGCCATCACCGGGGAGCTGTTTTTT.

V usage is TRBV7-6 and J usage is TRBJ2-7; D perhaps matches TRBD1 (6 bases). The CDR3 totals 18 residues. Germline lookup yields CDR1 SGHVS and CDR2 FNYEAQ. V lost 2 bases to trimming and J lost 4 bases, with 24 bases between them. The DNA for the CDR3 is TGTGCCAGCAGCTTACAGCCCGAGCTTGGGGGCGCAGGGTACGAGCAGTACTTC. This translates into CASSLQPELGGAGYEQYF.

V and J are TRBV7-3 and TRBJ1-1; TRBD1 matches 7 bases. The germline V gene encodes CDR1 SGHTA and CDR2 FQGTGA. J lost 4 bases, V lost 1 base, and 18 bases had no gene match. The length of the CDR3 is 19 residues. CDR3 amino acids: CASSLIRTGSPSFGTEAFF. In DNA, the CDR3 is TGTGCCAGCAGCTTAATCCGGACAGGATCCCCAAGTTTTGGCACTGAAGCTTTCTTT.

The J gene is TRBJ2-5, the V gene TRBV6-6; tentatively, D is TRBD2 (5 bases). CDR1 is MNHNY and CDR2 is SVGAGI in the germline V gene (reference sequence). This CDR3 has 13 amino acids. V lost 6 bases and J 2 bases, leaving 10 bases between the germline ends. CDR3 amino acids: CASSHGIQETQYF. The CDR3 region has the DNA TGTGCCAGCAGCCACGGGATTCAAGAGACCCAGTACTTC.